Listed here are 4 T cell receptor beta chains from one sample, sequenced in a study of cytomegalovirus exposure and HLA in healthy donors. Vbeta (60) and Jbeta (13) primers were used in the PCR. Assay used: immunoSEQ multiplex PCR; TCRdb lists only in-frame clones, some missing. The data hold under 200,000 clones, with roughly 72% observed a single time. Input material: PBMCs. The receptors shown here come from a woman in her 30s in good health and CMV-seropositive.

CDR3 nucleotide sequence: TGTGCCAGCAGCCCGCAGGGACATGATGGGGAGACCCAGTACTTC. It specifies CASSPQGHDGETQYF. The V and J genes are TRBV5-6 and TRBJ2-5; D may be TRBD1 (6 bases). Between the trimmed V and J ends, which lost 4 bases and 5 bases, there was a span of 18 bases. Germline-derived CDR1 and CDR2 are SGHDT and YYEEEE. The CDR3 has 15 amino acids.

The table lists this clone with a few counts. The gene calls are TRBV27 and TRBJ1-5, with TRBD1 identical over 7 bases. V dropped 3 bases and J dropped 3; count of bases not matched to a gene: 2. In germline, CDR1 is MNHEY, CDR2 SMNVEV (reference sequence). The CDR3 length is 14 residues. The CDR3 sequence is CASSLDRLNQPQHF. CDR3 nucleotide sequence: TGTGCCAGCAGTTTGGACAGGCTCAATCAGCCCCAGCATTTT.

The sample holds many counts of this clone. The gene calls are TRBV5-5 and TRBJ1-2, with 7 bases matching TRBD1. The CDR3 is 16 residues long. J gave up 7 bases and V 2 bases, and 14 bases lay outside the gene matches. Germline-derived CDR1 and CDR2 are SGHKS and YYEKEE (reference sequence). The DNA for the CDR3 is TGTGCCAGCAGCTTTCCCCCCGAGAAGGGGGCGCTTGGCTACACCTTC. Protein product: CASSFPPEKGALGYTF.

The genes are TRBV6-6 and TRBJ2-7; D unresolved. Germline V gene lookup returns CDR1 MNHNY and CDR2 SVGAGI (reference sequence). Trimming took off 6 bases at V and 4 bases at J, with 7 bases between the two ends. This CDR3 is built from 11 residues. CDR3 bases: TGTGCCAGCAGGCAGTTTTACGAGCAGTACTTC. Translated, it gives CASRQFYEQYF.